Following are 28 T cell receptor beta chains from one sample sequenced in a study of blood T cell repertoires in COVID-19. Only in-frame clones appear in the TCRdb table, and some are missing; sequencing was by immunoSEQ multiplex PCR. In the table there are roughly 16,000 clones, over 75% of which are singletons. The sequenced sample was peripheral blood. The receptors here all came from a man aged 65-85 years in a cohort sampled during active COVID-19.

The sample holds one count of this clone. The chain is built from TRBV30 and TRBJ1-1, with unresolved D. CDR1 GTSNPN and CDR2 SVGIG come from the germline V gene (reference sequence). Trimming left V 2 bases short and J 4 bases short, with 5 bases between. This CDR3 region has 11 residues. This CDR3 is CAWSRGTEAFF. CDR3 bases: TGTGCCTGGAGTAGAGGCACTGAAGCTTTCTTT.

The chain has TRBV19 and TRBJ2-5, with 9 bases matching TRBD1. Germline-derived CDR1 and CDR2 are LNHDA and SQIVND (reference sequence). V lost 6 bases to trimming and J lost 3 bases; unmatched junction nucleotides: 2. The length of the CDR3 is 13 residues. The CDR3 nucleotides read TGTGCCAGTAGAGGGGACAGGGAAGAGACCCAGTACTTC. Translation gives CASRGDREETQYF.

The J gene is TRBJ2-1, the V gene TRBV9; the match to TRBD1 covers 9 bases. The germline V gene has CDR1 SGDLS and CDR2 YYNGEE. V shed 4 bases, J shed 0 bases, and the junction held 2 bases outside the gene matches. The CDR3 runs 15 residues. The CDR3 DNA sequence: TGTGCCAGCAGCAAGGGACAGGGCTCCTACAATGAGCAGTTCTTC. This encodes CASSKGQGSYNEQFF.

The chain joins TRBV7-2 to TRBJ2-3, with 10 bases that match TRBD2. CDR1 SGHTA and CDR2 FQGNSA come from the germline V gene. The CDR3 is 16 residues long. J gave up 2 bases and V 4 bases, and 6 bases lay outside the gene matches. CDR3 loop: CASSWRTSGDTDTQYF. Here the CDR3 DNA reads TGTGCCAGCAGCTGGAGGACTAGCGGCGACACAGATACGCAGTATTTT.

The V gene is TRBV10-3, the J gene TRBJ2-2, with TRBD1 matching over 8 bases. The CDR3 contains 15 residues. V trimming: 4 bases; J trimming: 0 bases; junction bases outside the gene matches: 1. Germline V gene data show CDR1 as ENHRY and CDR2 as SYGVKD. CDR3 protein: CAISGTGSNTGELFF. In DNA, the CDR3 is TGTGCCATCAGTGGGACAGGGTCGAACACCGGGGAGCTGTTTTTT.

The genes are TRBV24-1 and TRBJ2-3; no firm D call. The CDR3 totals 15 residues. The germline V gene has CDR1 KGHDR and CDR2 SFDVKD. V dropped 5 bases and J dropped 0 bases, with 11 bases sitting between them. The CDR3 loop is CATSAQLSSTDTQYF. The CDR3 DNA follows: TGTGCCACCAGTGCACAGTTATCTAGCACAGATACGCAGTATTTT.

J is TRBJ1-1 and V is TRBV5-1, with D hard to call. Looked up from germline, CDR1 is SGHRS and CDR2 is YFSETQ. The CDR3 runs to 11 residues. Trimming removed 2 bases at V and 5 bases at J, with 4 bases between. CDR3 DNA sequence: TGCGCCAGCAGCTTCCAGACTGAAGCTTTCTTT. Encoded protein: CASSFQTEAFF.

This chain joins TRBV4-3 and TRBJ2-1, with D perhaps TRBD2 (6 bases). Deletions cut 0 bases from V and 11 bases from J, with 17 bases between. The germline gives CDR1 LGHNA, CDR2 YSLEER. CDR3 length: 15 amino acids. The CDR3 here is CASSQDGGSGSQQFF. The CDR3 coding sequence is TGCGCCAGCAGCCAAGACGGGGGAAGTGGGTCCCAGCAGTTCTTC.

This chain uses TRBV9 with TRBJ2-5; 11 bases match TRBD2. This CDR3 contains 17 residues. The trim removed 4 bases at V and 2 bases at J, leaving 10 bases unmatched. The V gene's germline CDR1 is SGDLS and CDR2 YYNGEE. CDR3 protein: CASSSGTSGGVQETQYF. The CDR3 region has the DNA TGTGCCAGCAGCTCGGGGACTAGCGGAGGGGTACAAGAGACCCAGTACTTC.

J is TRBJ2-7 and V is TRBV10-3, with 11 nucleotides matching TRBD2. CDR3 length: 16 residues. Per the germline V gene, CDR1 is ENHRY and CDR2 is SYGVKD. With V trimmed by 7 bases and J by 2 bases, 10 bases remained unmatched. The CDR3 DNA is TGTGCCATCACTGACACCGGGACTAGCGGAACCTACGAGCAGTACTTC. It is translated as CAITDTGTSGTYEQYF.

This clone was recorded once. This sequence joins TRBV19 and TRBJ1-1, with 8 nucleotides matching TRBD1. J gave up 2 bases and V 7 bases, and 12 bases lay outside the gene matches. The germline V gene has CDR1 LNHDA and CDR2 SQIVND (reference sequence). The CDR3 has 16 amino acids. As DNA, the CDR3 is TGTGCCAGTACCACCCCACCAGGGGGCTTAAACACTGAAGCTTTCTTT. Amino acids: CASTTPPGGLNTEAFF.

The CDR3 nucleotides are TGTGCCAGCATGGAGGGCCTCACAGATACGCAGTATTTT. Its protein product is CASMEGLTDTQYF. The rearrangement uses TRBV28 and TRBJ2-3, with D tentatively TRBD2 (6 bases). The V end lost 7 bases, the J end lost 2 bases, and 10 bases lay between the germline ends. This CDR3 is 13 amino acids long. The V gene's germline CDR1 is MDHEN and CDR2 SYDVKM.

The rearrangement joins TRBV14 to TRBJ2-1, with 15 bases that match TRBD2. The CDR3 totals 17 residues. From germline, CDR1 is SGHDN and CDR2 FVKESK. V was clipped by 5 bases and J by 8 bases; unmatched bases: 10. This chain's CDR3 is CASSKWTSGRDGDEQFF. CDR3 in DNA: TGTGCCAGCAGCAAATGGACTAGCGGGAGGGATGGGGATGAGCAGTTCTTC.

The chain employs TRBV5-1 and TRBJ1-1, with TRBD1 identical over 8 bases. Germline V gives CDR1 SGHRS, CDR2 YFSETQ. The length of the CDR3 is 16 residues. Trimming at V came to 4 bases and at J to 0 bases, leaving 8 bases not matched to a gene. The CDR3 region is CASSTQPGQVNTEAFF. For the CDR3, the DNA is TGCGCCAGCAGCACACAGCCGGGACAGGTGAACACTGAAGCTTTCTTT.

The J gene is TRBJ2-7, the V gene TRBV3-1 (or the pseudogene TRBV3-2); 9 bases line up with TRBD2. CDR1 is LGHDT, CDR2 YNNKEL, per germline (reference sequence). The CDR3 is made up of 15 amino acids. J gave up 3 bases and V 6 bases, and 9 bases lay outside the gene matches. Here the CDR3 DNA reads TGTGCCAGCAGTTACACCAGACTAGCGGTCTACGAGCAGTACTTC. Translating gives CASSYTRLAVYEQYF.

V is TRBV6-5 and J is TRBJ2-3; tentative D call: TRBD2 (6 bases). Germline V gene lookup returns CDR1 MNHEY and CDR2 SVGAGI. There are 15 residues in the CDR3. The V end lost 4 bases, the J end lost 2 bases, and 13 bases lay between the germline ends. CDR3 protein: CASSSASDPTDTQYF. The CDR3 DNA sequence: TGTGCCAGCAGTTCGGCTAGCGACCCCACAGATACGCAGTATTTT.

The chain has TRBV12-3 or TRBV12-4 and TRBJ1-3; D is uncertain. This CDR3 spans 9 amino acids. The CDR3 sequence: CGDLDTIYF. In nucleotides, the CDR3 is TGTGGCGATTTAGACACCATATATTTT.

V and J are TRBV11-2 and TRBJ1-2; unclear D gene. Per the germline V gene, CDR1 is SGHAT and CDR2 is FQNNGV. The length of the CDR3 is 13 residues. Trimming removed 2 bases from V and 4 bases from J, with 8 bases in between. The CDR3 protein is CASSLTGTYGYTF. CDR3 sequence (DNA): TGTGCCAGCAGCTTAACGGGTACCTATGGCTACACCTTC. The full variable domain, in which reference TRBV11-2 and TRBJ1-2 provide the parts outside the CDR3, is EAGVAQSPRYKIIEKRQSVAFWCNPISGHATLYWYQQILGQGPKLLIQFQNNGVVDDSQLPKDRFSAERLKGVDSTLKIQPAKLEDSAVYLCASSLTGTYGYTFGSGTRLTVV.

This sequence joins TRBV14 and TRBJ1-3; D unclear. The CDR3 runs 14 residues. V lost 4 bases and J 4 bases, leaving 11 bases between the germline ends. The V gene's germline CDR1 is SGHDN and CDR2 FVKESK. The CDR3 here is CASSRERVGNTIYF. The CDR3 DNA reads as TGTGCCAGCAGCCGAGAGAGGGTGGGAAACACCATATATTTT.

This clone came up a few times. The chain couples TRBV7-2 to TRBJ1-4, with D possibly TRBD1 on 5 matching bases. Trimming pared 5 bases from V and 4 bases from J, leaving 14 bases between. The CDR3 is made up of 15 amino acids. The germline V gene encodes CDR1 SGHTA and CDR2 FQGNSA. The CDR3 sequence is CASSKVGGNNEKLFF. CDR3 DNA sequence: TGTGCCAGCAGCAAGGTCGGGGGGAATAATGAAAAACTGTTTTTT.

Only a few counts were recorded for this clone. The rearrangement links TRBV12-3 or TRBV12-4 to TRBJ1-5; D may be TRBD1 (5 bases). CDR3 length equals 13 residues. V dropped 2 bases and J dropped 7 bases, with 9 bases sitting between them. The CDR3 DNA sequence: TGTGCCAGCAGTTTACAGGAGGGGCAGCCCCAGCATTTT. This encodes CASSLQEGQPQHF.

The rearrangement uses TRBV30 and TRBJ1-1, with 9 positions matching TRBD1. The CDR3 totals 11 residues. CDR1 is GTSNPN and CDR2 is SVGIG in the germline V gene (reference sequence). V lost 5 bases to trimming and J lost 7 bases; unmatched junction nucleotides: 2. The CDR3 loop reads CAWGDRDEAFF. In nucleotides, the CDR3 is TGTGCCTGGGGGGACAGGGATGAAGCTTTCTTT.

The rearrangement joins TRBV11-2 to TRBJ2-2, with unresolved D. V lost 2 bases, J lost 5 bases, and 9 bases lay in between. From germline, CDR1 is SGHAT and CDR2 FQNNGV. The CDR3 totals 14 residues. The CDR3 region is CASSLSRGTGELFF. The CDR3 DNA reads TGTGCCAGCAGCTTATCGAGAGGTACCGGGGAGCTGTTTTTT.

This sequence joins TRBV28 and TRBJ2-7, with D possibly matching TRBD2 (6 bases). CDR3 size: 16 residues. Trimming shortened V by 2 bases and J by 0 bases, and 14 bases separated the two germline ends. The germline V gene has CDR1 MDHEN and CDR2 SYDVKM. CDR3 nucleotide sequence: TGTGCCAGCAGTTTAGCCTCCGCGGGGATCTCCTACGAGCAGTACTTC. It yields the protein CASSLASAGISYEQYF.

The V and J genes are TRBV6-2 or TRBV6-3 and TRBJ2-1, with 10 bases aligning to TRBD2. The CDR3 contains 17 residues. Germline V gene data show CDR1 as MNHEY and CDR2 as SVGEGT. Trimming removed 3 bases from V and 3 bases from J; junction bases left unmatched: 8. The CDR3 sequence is CASSYSPAGGIYNEQFF. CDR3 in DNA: TGTGCCAGCAGTTATTCCCCAGCGGGAGGGATCTACAATGAGCAGTTCTTC.

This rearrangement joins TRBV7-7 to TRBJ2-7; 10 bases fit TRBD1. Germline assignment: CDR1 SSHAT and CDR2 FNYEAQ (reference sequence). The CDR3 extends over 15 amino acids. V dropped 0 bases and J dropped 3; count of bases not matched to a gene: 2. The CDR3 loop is CASSLAGDRGYEQYF. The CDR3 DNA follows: TGTGCCAGCAGCTTAGCTGGGGACAGGGGCTACGAGCAGTACTTC.

CDR3 protein: CASSSGDRDEKLFF. For the CDR3, the DNA is TGTGCCAGCAGTAGCGGTGATAGGGATGAAAAACTGTTTTTT. The chain uses TRBV28 and TRBJ1-4; D remains unclear. This CDR3 region has 14 residues. Germline CDR1 is MDHEN and CDR2 is SYDVKM. V shed 5 bases and J shed 6 bases, with 13 bases lying between them. Full variable domain (outside the CDR3, taken from reference TRBV28 and TRBJ1-4): DVKVTQSSRYLVKRTGEKVFLECVQDMDHENMFWYRQDPGLGLRLIYFSYDVKMKEKGDIPEGYSVSREKKERFSLILESASTNQTSMYLCASSSGDRDEKLFFGSGTQLSVL.

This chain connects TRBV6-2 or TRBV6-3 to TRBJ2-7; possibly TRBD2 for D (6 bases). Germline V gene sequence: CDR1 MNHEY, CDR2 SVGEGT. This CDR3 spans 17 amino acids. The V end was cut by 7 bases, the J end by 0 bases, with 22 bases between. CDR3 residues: CASIPGGVTYLSYEQYF. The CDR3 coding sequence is TGTGCCAGCATCCCCGGGGGAGTGACATACCTCTCCTACGAGCAGTACTTC.